The 20 T cell receptor beta chains given below trace back to one sample, sequenced in a study of blood T cell repertoires in COVID-19. The method was immunoSEQ multiplex PCR; TCRdb's version includes in-frame clones alone and lacks a portion of them. In the table there are 370,000 or so clones, roughly four fifths of which are singletons. Sequencing was carried out using peripheral blood. The receptor source for this set is a human donor with acute or convalescent COVID-19. The donor label of this sample is uncertain.

This clone was recorded once. The gene calls are TRBV5-5 and TRBJ2-7; maybe TRBD1 (5 bases). V lost 2 bases to trimming and J lost 3 bases, with 12 bases between them. This CDR3 is 14 amino acids long. In germline, CDR1 is SGHKS, CDR2 YYEKEE (reference sequence). The DNA for the CDR3 is TGTGCCAGCAGCTTTGGACCGGACAACTACGAGCAGTACTTC. Translated, it gives CASSFGPDNYEQYF.

This rearrangement joins TRBV18 to TRBJ2-5; TRBD1 matches at 10 bases. Germline V gene sequence: CDR1 KGHSH, CDR2 LQKENI. V lost 2 bases to trimming and J lost 1 base; unmatched junction nucleotides: 1. This CDR3 has 15 residues. CDR3 region: CASSPGQGVQETQYF. For the CDR3, the DNA is TGTGCCAGCTCACCAGGACAGGGGGTCCAAGAGACCCAGTACTTC.

The chain links TRBV18 to TRBJ1-1; D not resolved. Per germline, CDR1 KGHSH and CDR2 LQKENI. V lost 2 bases and J 0 bases, leaving 13 bases between the germline ends. This CDR3 comprises 16 residues. The CDR3 loop is CASSPVELRLNTEAFF. The CDR3, as DNA: TGTGCCAGCTCACCAGTAGAGTTAAGATTGAACACTGAAGCTTTCTTT.

A single count supports this clone. This rearrangement joins TRBV6-2 or TRBV6-3 to TRBJ1-5; possible D gene TRBD1, 6 bases. This CDR3 is built from 16 residues. Germline loops: CDR1 MNHEY, CDR2 SVGEGT. The V end was cut by 6 bases, the J end by 5 bases, with 20 bases between. Written as DNA, the CDR3 is TGTGCCAGCAGCGCTCCAGGGACAAACATATATCAGCCCCAGCATTTT. Its protein product is CASSAPGTNIYQPQHF.

The chain has TRBV19 and TRBJ2-7; TRBD1 agrees at 8 bases. Germline V gives CDR1 LNHDA, CDR2 SQIVND (reference sequence). This CDR3 has 16 residues. V shed 8 bases, J shed 1 base, and the junction held 13 bases outside the gene matches. The CDR3 reads CASSSSGTGYSYEQYF. In DNA form, the CDR3 reads TGTGCCAGTTCCTCATCCGGGACAGGCTATTCCTACGAGCAGTACTTC.

The gene calls are TRBV27 and TRBJ2-7, with D tentatively TRBD2 (6 bases). Germline lookup yields CDR1 MNHEY and CDR2 SMNVEV (reference sequence). The CDR3 has 14 residues. V shed 8 bases and J shed 6 bases, with 20 bases lying between them. CDR3 residues: CASASGLPRVEQYF. The CDR3 bases are TGTGCCAGCGCCTCGGGACTCCCGAGGGTCGAGCAGTACTTC.

The V gene is TRBV15, the J gene TRBJ1-1; no reliable D call. There are 14 residues in the CDR3. V was shortened by 1 base and J by 1 base, with 7 bases between the two germline ends. Germline lookup yields CDR1 LNHNV and CDR2 YYDKDF (reference sequence). The CDR3 sequence: CATSRVEWNTEAFF. The CDR3 nucleotides read TGTGCCACCAGCAGAGTAGAGTGGAACACTGAAGCTTTCTTT.

This clone was found once. The chain couples TRBV10-3 to TRBJ1-1; a weak D match, TRBD1 (6 bases). The CDR3 consists of 14 residues. Germline V gene data show CDR1 as ENHRY and CDR2 as SYGVKD. The ends were cut back, 8 bases at V and 0 bases at J, with 13 bases in the middle. This CDR3 is CAIGSTGMNTEAFF. The CDR3 DNA sequence: TGTGCCATCGGTAGTACAGGGATGAACACTGAAGCTTTCTTT.

The chain joins TRBV6-6 to TRBJ1-3; D not certain. Germline CDR1 MNHNY, CDR2 SVGAGI (reference sequence). V was clipped by 7 bases and J by 4 bases, with 17 bases between them. CDR3 length: 15 residues. The CDR3 is CASNPVPLGGNTIYF. CDR3 nucleotide sequence: TGTGCCAGCAATCCTGTCCCTCTAGGCGGAAACACCATATATTTT.

CDR3 coding DNA: TGTGCCAGCAGCTTAGGGACAGCCAGAAATGAAAAACTGTTTTTT. Protein: CASSLGTARNEKLFF. The chain links TRBV11-2 to TRBJ1-4; a possible D gene is TRBD1 (6 bases). There are 15 residues in the CDR3. Trimming cost V 1 base and J 5 bases, with 11 bases left between them. Per the germline V gene, CDR1 is SGHAT and CDR2 is FQNNGV.

The chain uses TRBV5-1 and TRBJ1-1; no clear D gene. This CDR3 region has 15 residues. Germline values: CDR1 SGHRS, CDR2 YFSETQ. The V and J ends lost 0 bases and 2 bases respectively, with 11 bases between them. CDR3 sequence: CASSLATAGNTEAFF. The CDR3 DNA reads TGCGCCAGCAGCTTGGCCACGGCAGGTAACACTGAAGCTTTCTTT. Looking up the rest from reference TRBV5-1 and TRBJ1-1 gives the full variable domain: KAGVTQTPRYLIKTRGQQVTLSCSPISGHRSVSWYQQTPGQGLQFLFEYFSETQRNKGNFPGRFSGRQFSNSRSEMNVSTLELGDSALYLCASSLATAGNTEAFFGQGTRLTVV.

The chain joins TRBV5-1 to TRBJ2-4; 7 bases are a match to TRBD1. The germline gives CDR1 SGHRS, CDR2 YFSETQ. Trimming removed 4 bases from V and 1 base from J; junction bases left unmatched: 5. This CDR3 has 15 amino acids. CDR3 DNA sequence: TGCGCCAGCAGCGAGGGACAGTTTGCCAAAAACATTCAGTACTTC. It is translated as CASSEGQFAKNIQYF.

The chain has TRBV29-1 and TRBJ1-2; no firm D call. The CDR3 spans 12 residues. Looked up from germline, CDR1 is SQVTM and CDR2 is ANQGSEA. V was cut by 4 bases and J by 0 bases, with 6 bases left in between. The CDR3 reads CSVARSNYGYTF. Written as DNA, the CDR3 is TGCAGCGTTGCCAGGTCTAACTATGGCTACACCTTC.

The gene calls are TRBV5-8 and TRBJ2-1; 7 nucleotides match TRBD1. CDR1 is SGHTS, CDR2 YDEGEE, per germline. This CDR3 has 15 residues. V lost 0 bases to trimming and J lost 4 bases; unmatched junction nucleotides: 4. The CDR3 loop reads CASSLVGGRYNEQFF. The CDR3 DNA reads as TGTGCCAGCAGCTTGGTAGGGGGCCGTTACAATGAGCAGTTCTTC. Combining the CDR3 with reference TRBV5-8 and TRBJ2-1 gives the whole variable domain EAGVTQSPTHLIKTRGQQATLRCSPISGHTSVYWYQQALGLGLQFLLWYDEGEERNRGNFPPRFSGRQFPNYSSELNVNALELEDSALYLCASSLVGGRYNEQFFGPGTRLTVL.

The genes are TRBV7-2 and TRBJ1-1, with D tentatively TRBD1 (5 bases). The V gene lost 3 bases and the J gene lost 2 bases, with 13 bases spanning the gap. From germline, CDR1 is SGHTA and CDR2 FQGNSA. CDR3 length: 15 amino acids. This CDR3 is CASSFSPGRNTEAFF. The CDR3 nucleotides are TGTGCCAGCAGCTTTTCTCCAGGGCGAAACACTGAAGCTTTCTTT.

The chain couples TRBV6-6 to TRBJ2-1, with D maybe TRBD1 (6 bases). V lost 5 bases to trimming and J lost 5 bases, with 16 bases between them. The germline V gene has CDR1 MNHNY and CDR2 SVGAGI (reference sequence). The CDR3 totals 15 residues. CDR3 nucleotide sequence: TGTGCCAGCAGTCCAGACAGGAAAACCGACAATGAGCAGTTCTTC. Translating gives CASSPDRKTDNEQFF.

V is TRBV2 and J is TRBJ1-5; the D gene is possibly TRBD1 (5 bases). With 1 base removed from V and 1 base from J, the gap between germline ends came to 8 bases. The CDR3 totals 15 residues. Germline-derived CDR1 and CDR2 are SNHLY and FYNNEI. The CDR3 here is CASSEGTNSNQPQHF. The DNA of the CDR3 is TGTGCCAGCAGTGAAGGGACAAACAGCAATCAGCCCCAGCATTTT.

The V call is TRBV27, the J call TRBJ1-6, with 9 bases that match TRBD1. This CDR3 is 14 amino acids long. With 6 bases clipped from V and 5 bases from J, the junction kept 2 bases outside the gene matches. Germline values: CDR1 MNHEY, CDR2 SMNVEV (reference sequence). CDR3 in DNA: TGTGCCAGCAGGGGACAGGGCGATAATTCACCCCTCCACTTT. This encodes CASRGQGDNSPLHF.

This clone was counted between two and nine times. V gene TRBV6-5 combines with J gene TRBJ2-7; no definite D call. This CDR3 comprises 12 residues. Deletions cut 5 bases from V and 3 bases from J, with 8 bases between. The germline gives CDR1 MNHEY, CDR2 SVGAGI. The CDR3: CASSPSGYEQYF. As DNA, the CDR3 is TGTGCCAGCAGTCCCTCGGGCTACGAGCAGTACTTC.

The chain uses TRBV29-1 and TRBJ1-2, with D possibly TRBD1 on 5 matching bases. The CDR3 is made up of 14 amino acids. With 6 bases removed from V and 8 bases from J, the gap between germline ends came to 22 bases. CDR1 and CDR2 from the germline V gene are SQVTM and ANQGSEA. The CDR3 DNA reads as TGCAGCGTCCCGAATGGAGTCGGCGGGGGAGGCTACACCTTC. It encodes CSVPNGVGGGGYTF.